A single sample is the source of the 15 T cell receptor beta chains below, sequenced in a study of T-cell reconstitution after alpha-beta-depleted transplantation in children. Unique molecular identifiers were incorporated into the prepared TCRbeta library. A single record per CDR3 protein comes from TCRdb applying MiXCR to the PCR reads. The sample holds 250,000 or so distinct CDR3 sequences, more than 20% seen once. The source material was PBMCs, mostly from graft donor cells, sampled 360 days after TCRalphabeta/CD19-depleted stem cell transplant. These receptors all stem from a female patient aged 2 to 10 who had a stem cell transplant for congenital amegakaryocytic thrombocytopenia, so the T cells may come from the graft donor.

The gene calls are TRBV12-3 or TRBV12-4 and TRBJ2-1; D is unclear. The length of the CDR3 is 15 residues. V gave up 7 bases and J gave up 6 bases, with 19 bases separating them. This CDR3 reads CASTIKRVWANEQFF. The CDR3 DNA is TGTGCCAGCACCATAAAGCGAGTATGGGCCAATGAGCAGTTCTTC.

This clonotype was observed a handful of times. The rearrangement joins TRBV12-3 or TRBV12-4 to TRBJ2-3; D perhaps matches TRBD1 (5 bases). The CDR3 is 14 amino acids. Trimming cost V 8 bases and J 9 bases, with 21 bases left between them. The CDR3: CASGAAVGDWTQYF. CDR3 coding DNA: TGTGCCAGCGGGGCCGCCGTTGGTGATTGGACGCAGTATTTT.

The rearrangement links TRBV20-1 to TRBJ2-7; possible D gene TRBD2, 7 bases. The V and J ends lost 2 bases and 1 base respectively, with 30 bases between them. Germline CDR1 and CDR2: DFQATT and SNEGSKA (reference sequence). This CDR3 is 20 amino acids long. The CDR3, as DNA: TGCAGTGCTAGAACAAAAAGCGGGACAACGAGAGACCAGACTTCCTACGAGCAGTACTTC. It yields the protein CSARTKSGTTRDQTSYEQYF.

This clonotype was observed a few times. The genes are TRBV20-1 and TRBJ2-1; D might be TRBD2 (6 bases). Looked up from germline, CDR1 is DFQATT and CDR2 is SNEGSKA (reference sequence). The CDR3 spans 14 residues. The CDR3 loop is CRGDPGLWDHEQFF. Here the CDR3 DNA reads TGCAGAGGAGATCCGGGACTCTGGGATCATGAGCAGTTCTTC.

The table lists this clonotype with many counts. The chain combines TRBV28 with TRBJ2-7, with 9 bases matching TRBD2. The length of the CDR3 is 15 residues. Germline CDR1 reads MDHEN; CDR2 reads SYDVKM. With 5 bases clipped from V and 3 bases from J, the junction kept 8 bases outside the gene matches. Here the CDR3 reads CASSAPGLAIYEQYF. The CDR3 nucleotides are TGTGCCAGCAGTGCACCGGGACTAGCTATCTACGAGCAGTACTTC.

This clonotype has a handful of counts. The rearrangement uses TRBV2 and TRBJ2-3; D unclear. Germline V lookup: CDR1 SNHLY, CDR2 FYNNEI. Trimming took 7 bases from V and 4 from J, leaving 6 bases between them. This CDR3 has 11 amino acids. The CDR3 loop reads CASMVPDTQYF. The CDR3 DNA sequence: TGTGCCAGCATGGTTCCAGATACGCAGTATTTT. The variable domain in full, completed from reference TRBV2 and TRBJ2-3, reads EPEVTQTPSHQVTQMGQEVILRCVPISNHLYFYWYRQILGQKVEFLVSFYNNEISEKSEIFDDQFSVERPDGSNFTLKIRSTKLEDSAMYFCASMVPDTQYFGPGTRLTVL.

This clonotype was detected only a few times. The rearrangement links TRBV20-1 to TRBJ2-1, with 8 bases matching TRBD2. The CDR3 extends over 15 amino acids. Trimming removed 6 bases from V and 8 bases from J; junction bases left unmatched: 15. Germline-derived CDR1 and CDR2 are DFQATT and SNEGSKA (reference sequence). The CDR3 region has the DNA TGCAGTGCGGACAAAGGACTAGCAGTTGTGGATGAGCAGTTCTTC. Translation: CSADKGLAVVDEQFF.

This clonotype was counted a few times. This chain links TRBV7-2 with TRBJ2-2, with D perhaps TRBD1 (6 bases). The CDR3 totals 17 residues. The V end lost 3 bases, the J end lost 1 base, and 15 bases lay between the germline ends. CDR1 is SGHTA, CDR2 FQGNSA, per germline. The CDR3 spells CASSFTLGGENTGELFF. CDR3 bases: TGTGCCAGCAGCTTTACTTTAGGGGGAGAGAACACCGGGGAGCTGTTTTTT.

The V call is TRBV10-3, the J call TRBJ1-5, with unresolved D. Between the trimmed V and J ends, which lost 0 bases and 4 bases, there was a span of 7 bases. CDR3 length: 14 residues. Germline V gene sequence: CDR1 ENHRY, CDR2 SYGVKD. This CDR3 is CAISESGVNQPQHF. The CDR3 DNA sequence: TGTGCCATCAGTGAGTCCGGGGTTAATCAGCCCCAGCATTTT.

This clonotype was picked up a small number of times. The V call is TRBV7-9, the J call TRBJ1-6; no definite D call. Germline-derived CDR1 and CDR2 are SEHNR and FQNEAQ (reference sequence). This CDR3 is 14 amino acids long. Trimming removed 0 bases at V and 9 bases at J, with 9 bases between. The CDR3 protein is CASSLAASTSPLHF. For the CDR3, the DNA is TGTGCCAGCAGCTTAGCAGCGTCGACTTCACCCCTCCACTTT.

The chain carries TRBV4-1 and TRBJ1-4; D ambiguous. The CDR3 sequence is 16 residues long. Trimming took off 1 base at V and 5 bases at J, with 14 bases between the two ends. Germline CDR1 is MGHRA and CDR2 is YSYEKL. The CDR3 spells CASSQVRSTWNEKLFF. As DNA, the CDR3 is TGCGCCAGCAGCCAAGTCCGTTCTACCTGGAATGAAAAACTGTTTTTT.

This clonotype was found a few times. CDR3 in amino acids: CASSQTGGNTGELFF. The CDR3 DNA is TGTGCCAGCAGCCAGACAGGGGGTAACACCGGGGAGCTGTTTTTT. The chain joins TRBV12-3 or TRBV12-4 to TRBJ2-2; 9 bases are shared with TRBD1. The CDR3 sequence is 15 residues long. With V trimmed by 6 bases and J by 2 bases, 4 bases remained unmatched.

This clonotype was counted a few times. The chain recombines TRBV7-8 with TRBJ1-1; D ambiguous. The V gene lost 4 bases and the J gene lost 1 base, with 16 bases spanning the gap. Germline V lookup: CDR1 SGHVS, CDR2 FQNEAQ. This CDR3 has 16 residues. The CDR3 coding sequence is TGTGCCAGCAGCTCCGAGATGAGCGACGCGAACACTGAAGCTTTCTTT. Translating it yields CASSSEMSDANTEAFF.

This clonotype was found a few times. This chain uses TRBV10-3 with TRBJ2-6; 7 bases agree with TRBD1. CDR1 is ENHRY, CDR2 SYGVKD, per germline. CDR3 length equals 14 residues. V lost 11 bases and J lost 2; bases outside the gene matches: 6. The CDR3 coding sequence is TGTGCCGTACTAGACAGGGCTGGGGCCAACGTCCTGACTTTC. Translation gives CAVLDRAGANVLTF.

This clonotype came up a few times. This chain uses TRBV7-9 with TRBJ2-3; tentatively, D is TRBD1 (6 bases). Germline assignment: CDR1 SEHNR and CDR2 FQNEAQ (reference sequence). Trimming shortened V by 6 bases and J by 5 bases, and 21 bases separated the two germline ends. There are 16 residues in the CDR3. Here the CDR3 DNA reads TGTGCCAGCAGTCCAGTCTTACAGGGAATAGAAGATACGCAGTATTTT. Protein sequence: CASSPVLQGIEDTQYF.